These 21 T cell receptor beta chains share one sample of origin, sequenced in a study of cytomegalovirus exposure and HLA in healthy donors. It was with 60 Vbeta and 13 Jbeta primers that the PCR ran. Using immunoSEQ multiplex PCR, the repertoire was profiled, and TCRdb retains in-frame clones only, with some absent. There are tens of thousands of clones in the sample; over 65% occur only once, and approximately 4.2% lies in the top ten. Sequences were obtained from PBMCs. All receptors come from a woman in her forties in good health and CMV-seropositive.

The CDR3 loop reads CASSLGGLQGEQFF. In DNA, the CDR3 is TGTGCCAGCAGCCTCGGGGGTCTTCAGGGTGAGCAGTTCTTC. This chain joins TRBV7-9 and TRBJ2-1; D perhaps matches TRBD2 (6 bases). This CDR3 is built from 14 residues. V lost 5 bases, J lost 9 bases, and 17 bases lay in between. CDR1 SEHNR and CDR2 FQNEAQ come from the germline V gene (reference sequence).

V is TRBV13 and J is TRBJ1-2, with D possibly being TRBD1 (6 bases). Germline CDR1 is PRHDT and CDR2 is FYEKMQ (reference sequence). V was trimmed by 5 bases and J by 1 base, leaving 8 bases between them. The CDR3 is made up of 13 amino acids. CDR3 sequence (DNA): TGTGCCAGCAGCCGGACAGATAACTATGGCTACACCTTC. It codes for CASSRTDNYGYTF.

The V gene is TRBV7-3, the J gene TRBJ2-7; TRBD1 agrees at 7 bases. The CDR3 is 15 residues long. Losses at the gene ends were 0 bases for V and 6 bases for J; bases not matched to a gene: 8. Germline assignment: CDR1 SGHTA and CDR2 FQGTGA. CDR3 loop: CASSLTVRGSGEQYF. The CDR3 bases are TGTGCCAGCAGCTTAACTGTCAGGGGGTCTGGCGAGCAGTACTTC.

The V and J genes are TRBV6-1 and TRBJ2-3; no definite D call. V shed 0 bases and J shed 2 bases, with 9 bases lying between them. The CDR3 has 15 residues. CDR1 and CDR2 from the germline V gene are MNHNS and SASEGT. The CDR3, as DNA: TGTGCCAGCAGTGAAGCCGAGGCCCTCACAGATACGCAGTATTTT. Translating gives CASSEAEALTDTQYF.

The rearrangement uses TRBV2 and TRBJ2-7; 10 nucleotides agree with TRBD1. The CDR3 sequence is 14 residues long. The V segment lost 6 bases and the J segment 3 bases; nucleotides outside the gene matches: 5. Looked up from germline, CDR1 is SNHLY and CDR2 is FYNNEI. In DNA form, the CDR3 reads TGTGCCAGCAGAGGCCGGGACAGGGGCTACGAGCAGTACTTC. Translation: CASRGRDRGYEQYF.

V gene TRBV27 combines with J gene TRBJ2-7; 8 bases align to TRBD2. After removal of 2 bases from V and 7 bases from J, the junction contained 10 bases not matched to a gene. CDR1 is MNHEY and CDR2 is SMNVEV in the germline V gene (reference sequence). The CDR3 length is 15 residues. CDR3 protein: CASSLSLGGVKEQYF. The CDR3 nucleotides are TGTGCCAGCAGTTTAAGCCTCGGGGGGGTGAAAGAGCAGTACTTC.

The CDR3 loop reads CASSLISPREQYF. The CDR3 coding sequence is TGTGCCAGCAGCTTAATTAGTCCCCGCGAGCAGTACTTC. The chain is built from TRBV7-9 and TRBJ2-7; D ambiguous. The V gene's germline CDR1 is SEHNR and CDR2 FQNEAQ (reference sequence). The CDR3 is 13 amino acids. Trimming cost V 2 bases and J 6 bases, with 11 bases left between them.

This clone was observed once. The chain couples TRBV5-6 to TRBJ2-7; maybe TRBD1 (6 bases). Trimming left V 6 bases short and J 1 base short, with 20 bases between. This CDR3 comprises 16 residues. The germline CDR1 and CDR2 sequences are SGHDT and YYEEEE. CDR3 DNA sequence: TGTGCCAGCAACGGAAATCAGGGGATCGGGTCCTACGAGCAGTACTTC. The encoded protein is CASNGNQGIGSYEQYF.

The chain joins TRBV4-1 to TRBJ2-2, with 9 positions matching TRBD1. Trimming at V came to 0 bases and at J to 6 bases, leaving 5 bases not matched to a gene. This CDR3 is 16 amino acids long. CDR1 and CDR2 (germline): MGHRA, YSYEKL. CDR3 DNA sequence: TGCGCCAGCAGCCAAGATTGGGACAGGGAGGCCGGGGAGCTGTTTTTT. Translation gives CASSQDWDREAGELFF.

Here the CDR3 reads CASSDAGYGSGNTIYF. CDR3 bases: TGTGCCAGCAGTGATGCGGGGTACGGCTCTGGAAACACCATATATTTT. The rearrangement uses TRBV2 and TRBJ1-3; D not certain. Looked up from germline, CDR1 is SNHLY and CDR2 is FYNNEI. Trimming shortened V by 3 bases and J by 0 bases, and 12 bases separated the two germline ends. The CDR3 spans 16 residues.

This sequence joins TRBV28 and TRBJ1-2, with D maybe TRBD1 (5 bases). The CDR3 is made up of 12 amino acids. V lost 2 bases to trimming and J lost 8 bases, with 9 bases between them. From germline, CDR1 is MDHEN and CDR2 SYDVKM. The CDR3 loop is CASSLPRVGYTF. DNA for the CDR3: TGTGCCAGCAGTTTACCCAGGGTCGGCTACACCTTC.

CDR3 in amino acids: CASSSKGQGRNQPQHF. The CDR3 nucleotides read TGTGCCAGCAGCTCAAAGGGACAGGGCCGCAATCAGCCCCAGCATTTT. The chain joins TRBV7-2 to TRBJ1-5; 9 bases line up with TRBD1. V shed 4 bases and J 2 bases; nucleotides not matched to a gene: 6. The CDR3 has 16 amino acids. Per the germline V gene, CDR1 is SGHTA and CDR2 is FQGNSA.

The J gene is TRBJ2-1, the V gene TRBV19; TRBD2 matches 7 bases. Germline lookup yields CDR1 LNHDA and CDR2 SQIVND (reference sequence). CDR3 length: 15 amino acids. V dropped 1 base and J dropped 5; count of bases not matched to a gene: 5. CDR3 coding DNA: TGTGCCAGTAGTATAGTCGGCCTAGCGGACAATGAGCAGTTCTTC. Protein product: CASSIVGLADNEQFF.

V is TRBV6-5 and J is TRBJ1-5; 10 nucleotides match TRBD1. Per the germline V gene, CDR1 is MNHEY and CDR2 is SVGAGI. V shed 0 bases and J 7 bases; nucleotides not matched to a gene: 3. This CDR3 spans 15 amino acids. In DNA form, the CDR3 reads TGTGCCAGCAGTTACTCCGGGACAGGGGAGCAGCCCCAGCATTTT. Its translation is CASSYSGTGEQPQHF.

CDR3 sequence reads: CASSLAQGRWLNTEAFF. The CDR3 nucleotides read TGTGCCAGCAGTTTAGCACAGGGGCGATGGTTGAACACTGAAGCTTTCTTT. V is TRBV28 and J is TRBJ1-1; 7 nucleotides agree with TRBD1. V shed 2 bases and J 0 bases; nucleotides not matched to a gene: 9. Germline V gene sequence: CDR1 MDHEN, CDR2 SYDVKM. The length of the CDR3 is 17 residues.

This clone was seen once. V and J are TRBV7-9 and TRBJ1-5, with D possibly matching TRBD1 (5 bases). The CDR3 consists of 16 residues. From germline, CDR1 is SEHNR and CDR2 FQNEAQ (reference sequence). Trimming cost V 3 bases and J 1 base, with 13 bases left between them. CDR3 nucleotides: TGTGCCAGCAGCTTCATGCGGGGCGCGAGCAATCAGCCCCAGCATTTT. Residues: CASSFMRGASNQPQHF.

This sequence joins TRBV6-4 and TRBJ2-2; 9 bases align to TRBD2. The J segment lost 4 bases and the V segment lost 0 bases, leaving 3 bases of the junction unmatched. CDR1 and CDR2 from the germline V gene are MRHNA and SNTAGT. The CDR3 spans 16 residues. CDR3 sequence: CASSDSGGRATGELFF. For the CDR3, the DNA is TGTGCCAGCAGTGACTCTGGCGGGAGGGCCACCGGGGAGCTGTTTTTT.

The V call is TRBV2, the J call TRBJ1-5, with TRBD1 identical over 10 bases. The CDR3 has 14 amino acids. V trimming: 4 bases; J trimming: 7 bases; junction bases outside the gene matches: 4. The V gene's germline CDR1 is SNHLY and CDR2 FYNNEI. In nucleotides, the CDR3 is TGTGCCAGCAGTGGCGGACAGGGGGGGCAGCCCCAGCATTTT. Its protein product is CASSGGQGGQPQHF.

This CDR3 is CSVESVTGQNYGYTF. CDR3 nucleotides: TGCAGCGTTGAATCTGTGACTGGACAGAACTATGGCTACACCTTC. J is TRBJ1-2 and V is TRBV29-1, with D possibly matching TRBD1 (6 bases). Trimming shortened V by 2 bases and J by 2 bases, and 15 bases separated the two germline ends. This CDR3 region has 15 residues. Germline lookup yields CDR1 SQVTM and CDR2 ANQGSEA.

The rearrangement links TRBV6-5 to TRBJ2-7; 11 bases agree with TRBD1. The CDR3 covers 13 residues. CDR1 MNHEY and CDR2 SVGAGI come from the germline V gene. The V segment lost 8 bases and the J segment 7 bases; nucleotides outside the gene matches: 7. The CDR3 DNA reads TGTGCCAGCGGTGGACAGGGGGCGGGGGAGCAGTACTTC. Translated: CASGGQGAGEQYF.

The rearrangement joins TRBV29-1 to TRBJ1-1; D is possibly TRBD1 (6 bases). With 7 bases removed from V and 3 bases from J, the gap between germline ends came to 24 bases. This CDR3 is built from 16 residues. The germline V gene has CDR1 SQVTM and CDR2 ANQGSEA. Here the CDR3 DNA reads TGCAGCGCCTTTCTTAGGGGGTTGAAGGGGGACACTGAAGCTTTCTTT. Translated: CSAFLRGLKGDTEAFF. The complete variable domain, with remaining parts taken from reference TRBV29-1 and TRBJ1-1, reads SAVISQKPSRDICQRGTSLTIQCQVDSQVTMMFWYRQQPGQSLTLIATANQGSEATYESGFVIDKFPISRPNLTFSTLTVSNMSPEDSSIYLCSAFLRGLKGDTEAFFGQGTRLTVV.